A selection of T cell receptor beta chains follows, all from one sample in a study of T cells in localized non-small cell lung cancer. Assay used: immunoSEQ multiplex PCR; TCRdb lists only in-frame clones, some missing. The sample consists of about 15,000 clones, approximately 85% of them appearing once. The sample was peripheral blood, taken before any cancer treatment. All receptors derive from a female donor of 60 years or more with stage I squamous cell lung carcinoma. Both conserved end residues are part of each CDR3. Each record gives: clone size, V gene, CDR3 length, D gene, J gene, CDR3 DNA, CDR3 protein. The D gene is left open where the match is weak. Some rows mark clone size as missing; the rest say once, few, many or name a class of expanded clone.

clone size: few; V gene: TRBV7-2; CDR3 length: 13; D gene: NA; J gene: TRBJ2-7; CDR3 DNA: TGTGCCAGCAGCCCCACAGGTTACTACGAGCAGTACTTC; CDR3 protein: CASSPTGYYEQYF
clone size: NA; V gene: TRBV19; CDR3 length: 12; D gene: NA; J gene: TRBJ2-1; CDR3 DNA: TGTGCCAGTAGTATGGGGGGCGGGGAGCAGTTCTTC; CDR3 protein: CASSMGGGEQFF
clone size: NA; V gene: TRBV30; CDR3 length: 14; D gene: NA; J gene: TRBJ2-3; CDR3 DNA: TGTGCCTGGAGGGGGGATTACTTCACAGATACGCAGTATTTT; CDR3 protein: CAWRGDYFTDTQYF
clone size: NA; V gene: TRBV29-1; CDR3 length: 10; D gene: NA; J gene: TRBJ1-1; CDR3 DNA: TGCAGCGTATACCACACTGAAGCTTTCTTT; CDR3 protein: CSVYHTEAFF
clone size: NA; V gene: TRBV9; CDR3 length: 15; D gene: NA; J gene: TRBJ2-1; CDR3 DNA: TGTGCCAGCAGCGTAGGACAGTCGGGGAGGAATGAGCAGTTCTTC; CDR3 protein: CASSVGQSGRNEQFF
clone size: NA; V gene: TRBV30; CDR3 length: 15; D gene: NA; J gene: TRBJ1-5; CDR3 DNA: TGTGCCTGGAGTGCGGGGGCGAGCTTCAATCAGCCCCAGCATTTT; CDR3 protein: CAWSAGASFNQPQHF
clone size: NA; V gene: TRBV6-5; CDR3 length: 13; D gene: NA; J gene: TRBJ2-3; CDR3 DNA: TGTGCCAGCGGTGAGGTGGGCACAGATACGCAGTATTTT; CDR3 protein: CASGEVGTDTQYF
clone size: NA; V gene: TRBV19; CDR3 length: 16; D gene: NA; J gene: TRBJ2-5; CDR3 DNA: TGTGCCAGTAGTATTCACCTAGGGACTTTCCCAGAGACCCAGTACTTC; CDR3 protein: CASSIHLGTFPETQYF
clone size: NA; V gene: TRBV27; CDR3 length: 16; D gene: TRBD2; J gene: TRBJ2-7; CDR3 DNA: TGTGCCAGCACCACCCTTTTAGCGGGAGGGCCTTACGAGCAGTACTTC; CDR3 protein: CASTTLLAGGPYEQYF
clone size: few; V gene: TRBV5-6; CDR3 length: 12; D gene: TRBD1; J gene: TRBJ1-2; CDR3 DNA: TGTGCCAGCAGCTTGACAGGGGCTGGCTACACCTTC; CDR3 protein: CASSLTGAGYTF
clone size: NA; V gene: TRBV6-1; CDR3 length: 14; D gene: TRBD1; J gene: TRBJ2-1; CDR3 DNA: TGTGCCAGCACTAGGACAGGGGCCTTCAATGAGCAGTTCTTC; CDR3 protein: CASTRTGAFNEQFF
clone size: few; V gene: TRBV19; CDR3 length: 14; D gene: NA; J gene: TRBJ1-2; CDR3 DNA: TGTGCCAGTAGTATAATCGGTAGGGACTATGGCTACACCTTC; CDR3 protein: CASSIIGRDYGYTF
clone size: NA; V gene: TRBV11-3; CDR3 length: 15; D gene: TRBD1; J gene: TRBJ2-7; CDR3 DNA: TGTGCCAGCAGCTTAGCGCCGACAGGGGGCTACGAGCAGTACTTC; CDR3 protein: CASSLAPTGGYEQYF
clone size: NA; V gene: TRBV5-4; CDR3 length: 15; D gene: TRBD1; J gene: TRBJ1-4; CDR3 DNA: TGTGCCAGCAGCTTGATCGGGACAGGGGACGAAAAACTGTTTTTT; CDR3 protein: CASSLIGTGDEKLFF
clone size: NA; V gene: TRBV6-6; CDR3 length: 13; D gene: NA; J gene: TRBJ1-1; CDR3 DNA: TGTGCCAGCAACTTCCAGGGATCCACTGAAGCTTTCTTT; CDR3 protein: CASNFQGSTEAFF
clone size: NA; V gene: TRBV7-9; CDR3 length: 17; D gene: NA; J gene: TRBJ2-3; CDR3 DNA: TGTGCCAGCAGCCCTCTCCAGAATCCCCCGCGCACAGATACGCAGTATTTT; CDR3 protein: CASSPLQNPPRTDTQYF
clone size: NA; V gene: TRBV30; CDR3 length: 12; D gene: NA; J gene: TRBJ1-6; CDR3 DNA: TGTGCCTGCGAGGGTGCAGGATCACCCCTCCACTTT; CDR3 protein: CACEGAGSPLHF
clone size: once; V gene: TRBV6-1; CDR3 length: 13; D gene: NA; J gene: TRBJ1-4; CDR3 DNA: TGTGCCAGCAGTGAAGCAAGAAATGAAAAACTGTTTTTT; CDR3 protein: CASSEARNEKLFF
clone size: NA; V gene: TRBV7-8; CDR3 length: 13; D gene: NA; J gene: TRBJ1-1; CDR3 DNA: TGTGCCAGCAGCCCCCGTACAACTGATGAAGCTTTCTTT; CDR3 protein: CASSPRTTDEAFF
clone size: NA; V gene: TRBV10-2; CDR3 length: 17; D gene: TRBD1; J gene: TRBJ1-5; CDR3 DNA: TGCGCCAGCAGTGGCTGGACAGGGCGATATAGCAATCAGCCCCAGCATTTT; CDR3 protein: CASSGWTGRYSNQPQHF
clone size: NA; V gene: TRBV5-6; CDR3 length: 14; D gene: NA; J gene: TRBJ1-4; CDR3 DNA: TGTGCCAGCAGCTTGAGTCTTGTTAATGAAAAACTGTTTTTT; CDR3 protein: CASSLSLVNEKLFF
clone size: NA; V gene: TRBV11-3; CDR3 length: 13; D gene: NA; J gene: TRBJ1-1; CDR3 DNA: TGTGCCAGCAGCTTAGAGTCGGACACTGAAGCTTTCTTT; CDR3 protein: CASSLESDTEAFF
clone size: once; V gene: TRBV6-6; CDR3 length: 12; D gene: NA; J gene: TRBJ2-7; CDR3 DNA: TGTGCCAGCAGTGACCCCCTGAACGAGCAGTACTTC; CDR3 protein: CASSDPLNEQYF
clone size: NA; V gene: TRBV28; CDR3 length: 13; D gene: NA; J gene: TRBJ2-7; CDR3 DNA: TGTGCCAGCAGTTTGGTTAGCTCCTACGAGCAGTACTTC; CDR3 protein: CASSLVSSYEQYF
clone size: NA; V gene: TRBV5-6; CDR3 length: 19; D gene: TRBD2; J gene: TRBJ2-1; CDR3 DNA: TGTGCCAGCAGCCCTATAGCGGGGGGGTCCCCAAGCTCCTACAATGAGCAGTTCTTC; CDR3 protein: CASSPIAGGSPSSYNEQFF
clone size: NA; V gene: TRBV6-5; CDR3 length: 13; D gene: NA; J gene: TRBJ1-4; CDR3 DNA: TGTGCCAGCTCCACGGGGGGAGGAGAAAAACTGTTTTTT; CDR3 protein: CASSTGGGEKLFF
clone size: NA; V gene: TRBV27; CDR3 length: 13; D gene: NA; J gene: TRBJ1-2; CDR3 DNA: TGTGCCAGCAGTTTATTGGGGAACTATGGCTACACCTTC; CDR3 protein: CASSLLGNYGYTF
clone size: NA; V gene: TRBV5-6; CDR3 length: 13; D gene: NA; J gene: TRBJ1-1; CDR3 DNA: TGTGCCAGCAGCCCCCGACACTACACTGAAGCTTTCTTT; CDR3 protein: CASSPRHYTEAFF
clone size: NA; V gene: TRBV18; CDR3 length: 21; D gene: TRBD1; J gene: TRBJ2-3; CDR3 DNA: TGTGCCAGCTCACCACTGACGCTCGGGACAGGGGGCGGAAGGGTCACAGATACGCAGTATTTT; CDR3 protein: CASSPLTLGTGGGRVTDTQYF
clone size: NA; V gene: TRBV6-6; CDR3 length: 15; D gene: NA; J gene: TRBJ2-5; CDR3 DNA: TGTGCCAGCAGTTATCGCCCGGGACCACAAGAGACCCAGTACTTC; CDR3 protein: CASSYRPGPQETQYF
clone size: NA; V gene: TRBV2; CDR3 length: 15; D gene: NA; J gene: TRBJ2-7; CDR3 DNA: TGTGCCAGCAGTACTCAGGGCAGGGGTGCTTACGAGCAGTACTTC; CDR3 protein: CASSTQGRGAYEQYF
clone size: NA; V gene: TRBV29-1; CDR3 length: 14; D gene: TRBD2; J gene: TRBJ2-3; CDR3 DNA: TGCAGCGGATTAGCGGGAGGTGGTACAGATACGCAGTATTTT; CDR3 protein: CSGLAGGGTDTQYF
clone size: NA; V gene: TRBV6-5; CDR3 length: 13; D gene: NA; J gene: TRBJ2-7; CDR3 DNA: TGTGCCAGCGGAGGAAATAGCGGAGGCGAGCAGTACTTC; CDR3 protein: CASGGNSGGEQYF
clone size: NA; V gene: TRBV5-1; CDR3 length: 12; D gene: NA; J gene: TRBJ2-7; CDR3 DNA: TGCGCCAGCAGAGAATCGCAGGACGAGCAGTACTTC; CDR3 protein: CASRESQDEQYF
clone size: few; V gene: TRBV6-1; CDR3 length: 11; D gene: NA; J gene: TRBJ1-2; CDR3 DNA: TGTGCCAGCGTAAGAATCTATGGCTACACCTTC; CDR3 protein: CASVRIYGYTF
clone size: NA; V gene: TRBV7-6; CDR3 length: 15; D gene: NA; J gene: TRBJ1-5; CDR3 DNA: TGTGCCAGCAGCTTAGTAGGGGATGGCAATCAGCCCCAGCATTTT; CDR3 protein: CASSLVGDGNQPQHF
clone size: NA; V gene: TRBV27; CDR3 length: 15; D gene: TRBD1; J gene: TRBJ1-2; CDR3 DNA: TGTGCCAGCAGTTTACGTCCAGGGGGGAGCTATGGCTACACCTTC; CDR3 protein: CASSLRPGGSYGYTF
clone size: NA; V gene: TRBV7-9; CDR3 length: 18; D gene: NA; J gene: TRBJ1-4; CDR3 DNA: TGTGCCAGCAGCTTCCAAGGGGGGGATTTGTTGTCTAGTGAAAAACTGTTTTTT; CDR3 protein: CASSFQGGDLLSSEKLFF
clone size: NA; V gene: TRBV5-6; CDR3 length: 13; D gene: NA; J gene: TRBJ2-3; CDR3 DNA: TGTGCCAGCAGCCCGATTAGCACAGATACGCAGTATTTT; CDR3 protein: CASSPISTDTQYF
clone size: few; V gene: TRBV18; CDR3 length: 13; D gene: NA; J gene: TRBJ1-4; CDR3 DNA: TGTGCCAGCTCACCACAGGGATGGGAAAAACTGTTTTTT; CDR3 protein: CASSPQGWEKLFF
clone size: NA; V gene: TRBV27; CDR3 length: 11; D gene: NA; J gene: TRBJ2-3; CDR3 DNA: TGTGCCAGCCACGGCGGTGATACGCAGTATTTT; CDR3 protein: CASHGGDTQYF
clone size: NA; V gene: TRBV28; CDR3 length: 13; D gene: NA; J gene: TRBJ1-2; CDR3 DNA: TGTGCCAGCAGTCTCGGGTCCTCCTATGGCTACACCTTC; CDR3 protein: CASSLGSSYGYTF
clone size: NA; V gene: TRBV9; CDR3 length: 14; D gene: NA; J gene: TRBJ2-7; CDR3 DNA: TGTGCCAGCAGCGTAGATCCAGGTACCTACGAGCAGTACTTC; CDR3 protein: CASSVDPGTYEQYF
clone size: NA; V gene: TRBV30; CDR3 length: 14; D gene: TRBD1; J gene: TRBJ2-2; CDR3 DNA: TGTGCCTGGGGACAGGGGTGGAACACCGGGGAGCTGTTTTTT; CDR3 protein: CAWGQGWNTGELFF
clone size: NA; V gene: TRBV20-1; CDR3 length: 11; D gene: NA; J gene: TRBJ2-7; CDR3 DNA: TGCAGTGCTCTTAGACTAGGCGAGCAGTACTTC; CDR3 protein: CSALRLGEQYF